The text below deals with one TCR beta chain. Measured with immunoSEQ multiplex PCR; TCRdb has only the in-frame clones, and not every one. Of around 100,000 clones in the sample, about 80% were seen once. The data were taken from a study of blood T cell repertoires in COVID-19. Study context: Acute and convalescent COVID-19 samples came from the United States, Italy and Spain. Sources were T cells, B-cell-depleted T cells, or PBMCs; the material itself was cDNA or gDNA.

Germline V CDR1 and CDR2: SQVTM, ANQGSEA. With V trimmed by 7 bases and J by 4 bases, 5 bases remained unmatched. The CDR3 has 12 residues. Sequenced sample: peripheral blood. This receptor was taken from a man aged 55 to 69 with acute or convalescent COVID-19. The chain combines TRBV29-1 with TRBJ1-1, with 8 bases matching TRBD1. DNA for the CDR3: TGCAGCGCTGGGGACAGGAGCACTGAAGCTTTCTTT. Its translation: CSAGDRSTEAFF.